The next 19 T cell receptor beta chains were all read from a single sample in a study of post-analysis software for immune sequencing data (dated by TCRdb to between 2014 and 2017). Results and caveats for the whole study, not just this receptor: Significantly higher frequencies in patients than in controls were found for five or six TRBV segments, including TRBV5-6, TRBV5-1 and TRBV20-1.

The antigens for these receptors are not known. Libraries were prepared through PCR. This sample was sequenced with an Illumina HiSeq 2500. Unique molecular identifiers were incorporated into TCR beta cDNA libraries to reduce PCR and sequencing biases. The public reads were reanalyzed by TCRdb: fastp trimming at Q25, MiXCR alignment, in-frame beta chains only. When rows share a CDR3 protein, they turn into one entry using the most common DNA and genes. The sample table shows approximately 770,000 distinct CDR3 sequences, and about half are seen once. Jointly, the top ten make up approximately 4.4% of the sample. Source material: blood. The receptors derive from a girl between 10 and 17 years old with multiple sclerosis.

This chain connects TRBV29-1 to TRBJ2-7; D not certain. Per germline, CDR1 SQVTM and CDR2 ANQGSEA. Trimming removed 7 bases from V and 0 bases from J, with 16 bases in between. The CDR3 consists of 14 residues. The CDR3 DNA reads as TGCAGCGCCGCCGGACGTGGGCGCTCCTACGAGCAGTACTTC. It is translated as CSAAGRGRSYEQYF.

The chain has TRBV6-5 and TRBJ1-6, with D possibly matching TRBD1 (5 bases). The CDR3 extends over 14 amino acids. V shed 5 bases and J shed 9 bases, with 14 bases lying between them. Per germline, CDR1 MNHEY and CDR2 SVGAGI. The CDR3 region is CASSPGILGSPLHF. The DNA of the CDR3 is TGTGCCAGCAGTCCAGGGATCCTAGGTTCACCCCTCCACTTT.

This clonotype has more than one count but fewer than ten. The chain couples TRBV6-1 to TRBJ1-1, with a weak D call TRBD1 (5 bases). The CDR3 runs to 13 residues. V gave up 4 bases and J gave up 1 base, with 7 bases separating them. Germline loops: CDR1 MNHNS, CDR2 SASEGT. DNA of the CDR3: TGTGCCAGCAGTGGGACATCGAACACTGAAGCTTTCTTT. Its translation: CASSGTSNTEAFF.

The chain uses TRBV29-1 and TRBJ2-1; 12 nucleotides align to TRBD2. The V segment lost 7 bases and the J segment 5 bases; nucleotides outside the gene matches: 6. In germline, CDR1 is SQVTM, CDR2 ANQGSEA. The CDR3 sequence is 14 residues long. The CDR3 DNA reads TGCAGCGCCTCTAGCGGGAGGGTTGACAATGAGCAGTTCTTC. Protein sequence: CSASSGRVDNEQFF.

The chain combines TRBV12-3 or TRBV12-4 with TRBJ2-1; 14 bases are shared with TRBD2. V shed 6 bases and J 2 bases; nucleotides not matched to a gene: 21. The CDR3 runs 22 residues. CDR3: CASSLNLEWTSGRILAYNEQFF. CDR3 nucleotides: TGTGCCAGCAGCCTAAATTTAGAGTGGACTAGCGGGAGGATTCTGGCCTACAATGAGCAGTTCTTC.

The chain has TRBV6-6 and TRBJ1-2, with D tentatively TRBD1 (5 bases). Germline lookup yields CDR1 MNHNY and CDR2 SVGAGI (reference sequence). V was pared by 1 base and J by 0 bases, with 12 bases between. The CDR3 has 16 amino acids. CDR3 loop: CASSYWPTEANYGYTF. The CDR3 coding sequence is TGTGCCAGCAGTTACTGGCCGACAGAAGCTAACTATGGCTACACCTTC.

In its sample, this clonotype was seen a few times. The CDR3 loop reads CASSLTGSTYNEQFF. The CDR3 coding sequence is TGTGCCAGCAGCCTAACAGGGTCGACCTACAATGAGCAGTTCTTC. The rearrangement links TRBV5-4 to TRBJ2-1, with D perhaps matching TRBD1 (6 bases). The CDR3 has 15 amino acids. The V and J ends lost 4 bases and 2 bases respectively, with 13 bases between them. CDR1 is SGHNT and CDR2 is YYREEE in the germline V gene (reference sequence).

The J gene is TRBJ2-3, the V gene TRBV7-3, with 13 positions matching TRBD2. The germline gives CDR1 SGHTA, CDR2 FQGTGA. The CDR3 consists of 16 residues. Germline trimming cut 4 bases from V and 4 bases from J; bases unmatched to any gene: 5. The CDR3 nucleotides read TGTGCCAGCAGCTCTACTAGCGGGAGGGCCCCAGATACGCAGTATTTT. Translated, it gives CASSSTSGRAPDTQYF.

The gene calls are TRBV28 and TRBJ2-4; D is tentatively TRBD1 or TRBD2 (5 bases each). The J call is doubtful: the DNA matches TRBJ2-7 better. Per germline, CDR1 MDHEN and CDR2 SYDVKM. The CDR3 covers 14 residues. CDR3 DNA sequence: TGTGCCAGCAGAACACATGGGGGAGCCTACGAGCAGTACTTC. Translated, it gives CASRTHGGAYEQYF.

This chain connects TRBV9 to TRBJ2-4; 14 nucleotides agree with TRBD2. The DNA matches TRBJ2-7 better at its end, which makes the J call doubtful. Germline loops: CDR1 SGDLS, CDR2 YYNGEE. CDR3 length equals 15 residues. CDR3 in DNA: TGTGCCAGCAGCGTAGGGGGACTAGCGGGAGACGAGCAGTACTTC. This gives the protein CASSVGGLAGDEQYF.

V and J are TRBV20-1 and TRBJ2-7; D may be TRBD2 (5 bases). The CDR3 length is 14 residues. With 0 bases removed from V and 2 bases from J, the gap between germline ends came to 11 bases. The V gene's germline CDR1 is DFQATT and CDR2 SNEGSKA (reference sequence). As DNA, the CDR3 is TGCAGTGCTAGAGATGCCGGGAATCCCTACGAGCAGTACTTC. Translated, it gives CSARDAGNPYEQYF.

The J gene is TRBJ1-4, the V gene TRBV6-1; 9 bases line up with TRBD1. Unmatched junction bases numbered 21, after V lost 5 bases and J lost 8 bases. The CDR3 runs 19 residues. The germline V gene has CDR1 MNHNS and CDR2 SASEGT. The CDR3 protein is CASSQTPLWTGAQTEKLFF. In nucleotides, the CDR3 is TGTGCCAGCAGTCAAACACCACTATGGACAGGGGCGCAGACGGAAAAACTGTTTTTT.

The chain carries TRBV12-3 or TRBV12-4 and TRBJ1-1; D is undetermined. This CDR3 has 15 amino acids. V was clipped by 7 bases and J by 0 bases, with 15 bases between them. This CDR3 reads CASTPTRQLNTEAFF. DNA of the CDR3: TGTGCCAGCACTCCCACGAGGCAGTTGAACACTGAAGCTTTCTTT.

This chain links TRBV20-1 with TRBJ2-5; 7 bases map to TRBD2. The CDR3 is 15 residues long. V shed 0 bases, J shed 5 bases, and the junction held 9 bases outside the gene matches. Germline lookup yields CDR1 DFQATT and CDR2 SNEGSKA (reference sequence). CDR3 loop: CSARDSAGGWETQYF. In nucleotides, the CDR3 is TGCAGTGCTAGAGATTCGGCCGGGGGGTGGGAGACCCAGTACTTC.

This chain connects TRBV7-9 to TRBJ2-7, with D possibly being TRBD2 (5 bases). Trimming took off 1 base at V and 3 bases at J, with 16 bases between the two ends. The CDR3 covers 16 residues. Germline V gene lookup returns CDR1 SEHNR and CDR2 FQNEAQ (reference sequence). CDR3 nucleotides: TGTGCCAGCAGCTTAGGCTCCTTGGAGGATCTCTACGAGCAGTACTTC. It yields the protein CASSLGSLEDLYEQYF. The full variable domain, completed using reference TRBV7-9 and TRBJ2-7, is DTGVSQNPRHKITKRGQNVTFRCDPISEHNRLYWYRQTLGQGPEFLTYFQNEAQLEKSRLLSDRFSAERPKGSFSTLEIQRTEQGDSAMYLCASSLGSLEDLYEQYFGPGTRLTVT.

The chain is built from TRBV12-3 or TRBV12-4 and TRBJ2-7; D is uncertain. The CDR3 runs 13 residues. Deletions cut 1 base from V and 3 bases from J, with 7 bases between. The CDR3 sequence: CASSLDPFYEQYF. CDR3 sequence (DNA): TGTGCCAGCAGTTTAGACCCCTTCTACGAGCAGTACTTC.

The chain employs TRBV5-6 and TRBJ1-2; 9 bases line up with TRBD1. CDR1 is SGHDT, CDR2 YYEEEE, per germline. The V gene end was trimmed by 4 bases and the J gene end by 4 bases; junction bases not matched to a gene: 5. This CDR3 region has 14 residues. CDR3 nucleotides: TGTGCCAGCAGCCTCCGGGACAGGGCCTATGGCTACACCTTC. Translated, it gives CASSLRDRAYGYTF.

This chain joins TRBV27 and TRBJ2-7, with 7 bases fitting TRBD1. In germline, CDR1 is MNHEY, CDR2 SMNVEV (reference sequence). The CDR3 runs 15 residues. V lost 6 bases, J lost 0 bases, and 8 bases stayed unmatched. The CDR3 sequence: CASRMDRLSSYEQYF. The CDR3 DNA sequence: TGTGCCAGCAGAATGGACAGGCTTAGCTCCTACGAGCAGTACTTC.

This clonotype was counted a few times. This chain links TRBV5-1 with TRBJ1-5, with D possibly TRBD1 on 6 matching bases. The germline V and J ends were trimmed by 4 bases and 0 bases, with 11 bases remaining between them. Germline CDR1 is SGHRS and CDR2 is YFSETQ. The CDR3 length is 15 residues. The CDR3, as DNA: TGCGCCAGCAGCGTCGGGGGCTTTAGCAATCAGCCCCAGCATTTT. Protein sequence: CASSVGGFSNQPQHF.